The present entry profiles one T cell receptor (beta chain) with its context. The data were taken from a study of control samples from healthy donors and cancer patients. This table comes from immunoSEQ multiplex PCR, and its TCRdb copy is limited to in-frame clones, with some not included. The table lists approximately 170,000 clones, roughly 88% of them singletons. Germline lookup yields CDR1 SGHDN and CDR2 FVKESK. Trimming shortened V by 3 bases and J by 10 bases, and 7 bases separated the two germline ends. This CDR3 has 11 residues. The source material was blood. The sequence was obtained from a young woman in good health. This chain uses TRBV14 with TRBJ2-1; D remains ambiguous. The CDR3: CASSQAVEQFF. The DNA of the CDR3 is TGTGCCAGCAGCCAGGCCGTCGAGCAGTTCTTC. Variable domain in full (rest from reference TRBV14 and TRBJ2-1): EAGVTQFPSHSVIEKGQTVTLRCDPISGHDNLYWYRRVMGKEIKFLLHFVKESKQDESGMPNNRFLAERTGGTYSTLKVQPAELEDSGVYFCASSQAVEQFFGPGTRLTVL.